These 11 T cell receptor beta chains originate from one sample sequenced in a study of cytomegalovirus exposure and HLA in healthy donors. The PCR ran on 60 Vbeta and 13 Jbeta primers. TCRdb's copy holds only in-frame clones and misses some; the assay was immunoSEQ multiplex PCR. This sample's table has 90,000 to 130,000 clones. Specimen: PBMCs. The receptor set was obtained from a man aged 30 to 39 in good health and CMV-seronegative.

J is TRBJ2-1 and V is TRBV19; 7 bases match TRBD2. Trimming cost V 8 bases and J 0 bases; bases outside gene matches: 4. CDR1 LNHDA and CDR2 SQIVND come from the germline V gene (reference sequence). The CDR3 sequence is 14 residues long. This CDR3 reads CASGRTSSYNEQFF. The CDR3 region has the DNA TGTGCCAGTGGCCGGACTAGCTCCTACAATGAGCAGTTCTTC. The entire variable domain, with the rest obtained from reference TRBV19 and TRBJ2-1, is as follows: DGGITQSPKYLFRKEGQNVTLSCEQNLNHDAMYWYRQDPGQGLRLIYYSQIVNDFQKGDIAEGYSVSREKKESFPLTVTSAQKNPTAFYLCASGRTSSYNEQFFGPGTRLTVL.

The chain links TRBV5-6 to TRBJ2-5; TRBD1 agrees at 8 bases. Germline V gene lookup returns CDR1 SGHDT and CDR2 YYEEEE. The CDR3 length is 15 residues. Trimming removed 2 bases from V and 3 bases from J; junction bases left unmatched: 6. The DNA of the CDR3 is TGTGCCAGCAGCTTTTTGGCAGGGGGCGAAGAGACCCAGTACTTC. This gives the protein CASSFLAGGEETQYF.

The chain has TRBV19 and TRBJ1-1; possible D gene TRBD1, 6 bases. V dropped 4 bases and J dropped 4 bases, with 16 bases sitting between them. The CDR3 length is 15 residues. The germline gives CDR1 LNHDA, CDR2 SQIVND (reference sequence). CDR3: CASSTPDRGGTEAFF. CDR3 bases: TGTGCCAGTAGTACCCCGGACAGAGGAGGCACTGAAGCTTTCTTT.

The chain has TRBV7-8 and TRBJ1-6; weak D call: TRBD1 (5 bases). Germline lookup yields CDR1 SGHVS and CDR2 FQNEAQ. V was pared by 2 bases and J by 6 bases, with 14 bases between. The CDR3 is 16 amino acids. CDR3 in DNA: TGTGCCAGCAGCTTAAGTGGCGGGGGGAGTAATTCACCCCTCCACTTT. This codes for CASSLSGGGSNSPLHF. Filled out from reference TRBV7-8 and TRBJ1-6, the complete variable domain reads GAGVSQSPRYKVAKRGQDVALRCDPISGHVSLFWYQQALGQGPEFLTYFQNEAQLDKSGLPSDRFFAERPEGSVSTLKIQRTQQEDSAVYLCASSLSGGGSNSPLHFGNGTRLTVT.

The V gene is TRBV21-1, the J gene TRBJ1-1; the DNA was not compared with TRBD1, the D call given in the table. TRBV21-1 is shown as a pseudogene. The CDR3 runs to 16 residues. Here the CDR3 DNA reads TGTGCCAGCAGCGTGAGGACAGGGGGCAGGAACACTGAAGCTTTCTTT. Translation gives CASSVRTGGRNTEAFF.

The rearrangement joins TRBV9 to TRBJ2-7, with TRBD1 matching over 7 bases. This CDR3 comprises 14 residues. The trim removed 2 bases at V and 1 base at J, leaving 3 bases unmatched. From germline, CDR1 is SGDLS and CDR2 YYNGEE. The CDR3 bases are TGTGCCAGCAGCGTCTCACAGGGGTCCTACGAGCAGTACTTC. Translated: CASSVSQGSYEQYF. The full variable domain, in which reference TRBV9 and TRBJ2-7 provide the parts outside the CDR3, is DSGVTQTPKHLITATGQRVTLRCSPRSGDLSVYWYQQSLDQGLQFLIQYYNGEERAKGNILERFSAQQFPDLHSELNLSSLELGDSALYFCASSVSQGSYEQYFGPGTRLTVT.

The CDR3 nucleotides read TGTGCCACCAGCAGAGATCTAGGCGGGGGGCAAGAGACCCAGTACTTC. Its translation is CATSRDLGGGQETQYF. The genes are TRBV15 and TRBJ2-5; 8 bases align to TRBD2. The germline CDR1 and CDR2 sequences are LNHNV and YYDKDF (reference sequence). With V trimmed by 0 bases and J by 2 bases, 5 bases remained unmatched. The CDR3 covers 16 residues.

The chain couples TRBV14 to TRBJ2-2; a possible D gene is TRBD1 (5 bases). The V gene lost 0 bases and the J gene lost 6 bases, with 17 bases spanning the gap. The CDR3 contains 17 residues. CDR1 and CDR2 from the germline V gene are SGHDN and FVKESK. The CDR3 sequence: CASSQDPPGWSPGELFF. In DNA form, the CDR3 reads TGTGCCAGCAGCCAAGACCCCCCAGGGTGGTCCCCCGGGGAGCTGTTTTTT.

This chain uses TRBV20-1 with TRBJ1-1; a possible D gene is TRBD1 (6 bases). V was clipped by 5 bases and J by 11 bases, with 15 bases between them. The germline V gene encodes CDR1 DFQATT and CDR2 SNEGSKA (reference sequence). The CDR3 runs to 11 residues. The CDR3 DNA is TGCAGTGCTCGCGACAGGATGGGGGCTTTCTTT. This sequence encodes CSARDRMGAFF.

The chain uses TRBV10-3 and TRBJ1-1; TRBD1 matches 7 bases. This CDR3 contains 12 residues. The V gene end was trimmed by 9 bases and the J gene end by 2 bases; junction bases not matched to a gene: 3. Germline CDR1 reads ENHRY; CDR2 reads SYGVKD. As DNA, the CDR3 is TGTGCCATACAGGGGCTTAACACTGAAGCTTTCTTT. Residues: CAIQGLNTEAFF.

The gene calls are TRBV4-3 and TRBJ2-5; D is perhaps TRBD1 (5 bases). Germline CDR1 reads LGHNA; CDR2 reads YSLEER. CDR3 length: 15 residues. With 0 bases removed from V and 5 bases from J, the gap between germline ends came to 13 bases. CDR3 nucleotides: TGCGCCAGCAGCCAAGATTTACTAAAGGGGGAGACCCAGTACTTC. Protein product: CASSQDLLKGETQYF.